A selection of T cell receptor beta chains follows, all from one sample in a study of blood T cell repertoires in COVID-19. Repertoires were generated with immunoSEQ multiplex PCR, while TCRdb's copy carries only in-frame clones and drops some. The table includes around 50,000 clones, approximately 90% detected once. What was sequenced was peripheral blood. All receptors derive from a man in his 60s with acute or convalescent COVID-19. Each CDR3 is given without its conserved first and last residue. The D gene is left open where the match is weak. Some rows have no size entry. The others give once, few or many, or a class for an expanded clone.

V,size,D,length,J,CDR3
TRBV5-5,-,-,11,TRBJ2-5,ASSLVHQETQY
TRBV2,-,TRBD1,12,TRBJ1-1,ASMKTGTGTEAF
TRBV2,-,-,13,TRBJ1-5,ASGPVRVANQPQH
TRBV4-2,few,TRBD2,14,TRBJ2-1,ASRPQRLAGMDEQF
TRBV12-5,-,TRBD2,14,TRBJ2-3,ASVSGGGRATDTQY
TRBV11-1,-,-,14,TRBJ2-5,ASSSPARGARETQY
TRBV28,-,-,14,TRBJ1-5,ASSLTSRGRNQPQH
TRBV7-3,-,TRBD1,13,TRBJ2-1,ASSLTRDRNNEQF
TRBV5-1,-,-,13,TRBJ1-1,ASSLSMGGNTEAF
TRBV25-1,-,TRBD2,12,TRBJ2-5,ATQLAVGQKTQY
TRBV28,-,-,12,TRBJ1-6,ASSPGFRDSPLH
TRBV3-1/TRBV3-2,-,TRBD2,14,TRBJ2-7,ASSQGQAGSAYEQY
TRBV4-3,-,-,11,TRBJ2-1,ASSPAGPNEQF
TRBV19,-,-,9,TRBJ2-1,ATQGQTEQF
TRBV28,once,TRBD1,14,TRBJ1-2,ASSLFAGQGYYGYT
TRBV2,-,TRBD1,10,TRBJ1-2,ASSWTGPANT
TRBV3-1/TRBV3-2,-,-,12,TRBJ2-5,ASSSRSLQETQY
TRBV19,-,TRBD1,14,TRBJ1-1,ASSIRDRGMNTEAF
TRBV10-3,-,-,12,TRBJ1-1,AISEASMNTEAF
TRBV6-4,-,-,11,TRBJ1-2,ASSAGLYNGYT
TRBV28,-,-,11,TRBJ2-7,ASSADTSDEQY
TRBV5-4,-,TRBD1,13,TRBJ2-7,ASSIAGTGVHEQY
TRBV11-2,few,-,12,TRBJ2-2,ASSLGGNTGELF
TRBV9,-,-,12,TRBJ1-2,ASSVEEGDYGYT
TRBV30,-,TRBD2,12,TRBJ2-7,AWSSGTSSNEQY
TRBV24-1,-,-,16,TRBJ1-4,ATSEPLQTGPREEKLF
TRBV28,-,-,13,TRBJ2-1,ASSLLQGKDNEQF
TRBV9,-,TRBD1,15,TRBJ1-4,ASSASGGGVLNEKLF
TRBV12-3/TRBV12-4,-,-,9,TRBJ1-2,ASSFTHGYT
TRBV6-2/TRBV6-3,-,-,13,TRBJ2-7,ASSFPWTDDYEQY
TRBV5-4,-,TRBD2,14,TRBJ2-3,ASSSGSGGSTDTQY
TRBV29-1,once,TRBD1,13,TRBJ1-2,SADTTRTGNYGYT
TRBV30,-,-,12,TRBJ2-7,AWGLYTNSYEQY
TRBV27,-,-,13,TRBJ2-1,ASSRRDTLFYEQF
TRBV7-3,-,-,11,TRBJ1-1,ASSPQGIAEAF
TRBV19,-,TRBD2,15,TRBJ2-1,ASSPGLAGGRDNEQF
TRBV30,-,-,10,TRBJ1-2,AWSVGGYGYT
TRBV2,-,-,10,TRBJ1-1,ASSEGTPEAF
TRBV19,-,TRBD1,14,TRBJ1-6,ASRGQRSSYNSPLH
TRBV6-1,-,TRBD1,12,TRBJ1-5,ASSYTGGGQPQH
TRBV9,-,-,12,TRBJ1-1,ASSVDAGRVEAF
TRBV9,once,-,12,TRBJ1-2,ASSSPAGVNGYT
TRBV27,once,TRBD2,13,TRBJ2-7,ASSGWTSGPYEQY
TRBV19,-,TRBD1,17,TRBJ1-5,ASIPSRTGLPTVNQPQH
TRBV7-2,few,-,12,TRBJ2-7,ASSLRLDGYEQY
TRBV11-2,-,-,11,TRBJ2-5,ASTLWGVETQY
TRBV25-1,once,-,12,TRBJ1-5,ASSLGRGDQPQH
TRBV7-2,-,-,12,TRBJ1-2,ASSLVQEFGGYT
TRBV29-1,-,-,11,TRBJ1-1,SVQGMERTEAF
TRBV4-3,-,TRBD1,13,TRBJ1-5,ASSQDNRGDQPQH
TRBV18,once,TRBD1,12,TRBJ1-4,ASSSQGSNEKLF
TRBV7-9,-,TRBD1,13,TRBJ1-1,ASSLNSGTGGEAF